This TCR beta chain was sequenced during a study of early T cells in non-severe SARS-CoV-2 infection. At the level of the study: The study sequenced bulk RNA from unsorted whole blood, with chains unpaired.

This clonotype has a count of ten or more. Its antigen is as yet unknown. Notes on the study in general: VDJdb-based matching was biased toward anti-spike CD8 responses and missed private and CD4 specificities.

The library protocol tagged individual cDNA molecules with unique molecular identifiers. TCRdb recomputed calls from the 5' RACE reads with MiXCR, one row per CDR3 protein. In the table there are some 25,000 distinct CDR3 sequences, about 4.5% of which are singletons. This CDR3 has 12 amino acids. V dropped 3 bases and J dropped 3 bases, with 8 bases sitting between them. Germline assignment: CDR1 SQVTM and CDR2 ANQGSEA. The specimen was whole blood. The sequence came from an adult who was a healthcare worker with PCR-confirmed SARS-CoV-2 infection or an uninfected control (not recorded which). The chain combines TRBV29-1 with TRBJ1-1; D unresolved. The DNA for the CDR3 is TGCAGCGTTGACGGGCCGGACACTGAAGCTTTCTTT. It is translated as CSVDGPDTEAFF. The whole variable domain, remainder taken from reference TRBV29-1 and TRBJ1-1, is SAVISQKPSRDICQRGTSLTIQCQVDSQVTMMFWYRQQPGQSLTLIATANQGSEATYESGFVIDKFPISRPNLTFSTLTVSNMSPEDSSIYLCSVDGPDTEAFFGQGTRLTVV.